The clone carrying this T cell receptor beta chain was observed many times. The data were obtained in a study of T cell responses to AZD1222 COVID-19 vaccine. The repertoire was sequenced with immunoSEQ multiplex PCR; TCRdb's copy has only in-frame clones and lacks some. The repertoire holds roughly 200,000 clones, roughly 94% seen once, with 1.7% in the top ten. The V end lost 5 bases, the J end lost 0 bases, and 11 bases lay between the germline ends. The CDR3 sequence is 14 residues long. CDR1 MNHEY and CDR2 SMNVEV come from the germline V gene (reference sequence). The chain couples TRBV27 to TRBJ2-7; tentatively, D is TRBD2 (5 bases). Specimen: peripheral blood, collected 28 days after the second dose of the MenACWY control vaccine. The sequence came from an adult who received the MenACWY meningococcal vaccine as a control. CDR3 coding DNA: TGTGCCAGCAGTGTCGGGGTCAGCTCCTACGAGCAGTACTTC. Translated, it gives CASSVGVSSYEQYF.